Listed here is a single TCR beta chain. The antigen remains unidentified. The assay was immunoSEQ multiplex PCR, and TCRdb's table has in-frame clones only and misses some. The data contain roughly 160,000 clones, roughly 90% of them seen just once; the ten biggest clones take up about 11%. This entry is derived from a study of radiation and T cells in renal cell carcinoma. Study findings and constraints: No pretreatment tumor biopsies were available for baseline clonotypes.

The time point is: blood 4 weeks post-SBRT, at nephrectomy. Treatment indicated: 15 Gy SBRT to primary tumor, nephrectomy 4 weeks later. Nephrectomy followed 15 Gy stereotactic body radiation by 4 weeks. This renal cell carcinoma was of the clear cell type. Germline CDR1 is MNHNY and CDR2 is SVGAGI (reference sequence). CDR3 length equals 13 residues. The V and J ends lost 3 bases and 4 bases respectively, with 6 bases between them. The material was blood, obtained from a patient whose treatment included radiotherapy and nephrectomy. The chain recombines TRBV6-6 with TRBJ1-4; D is perhaps TRBD1 (5 bases). The receptor comes from a woman aged 50 to 60 with renal cell carcinoma. This CDR3 is CASSYDSNEKLFF. The CDR3 bases are TGTGCCAGCAGTTATGACAGTAATGAAAAACTGTTTTTT.